This entry is about one TCR beta chain. The data were taken from a study of blood T cell repertoires in COVID-19. The overall study: Some COVID-19 samples were acute and others convalescent; all came from the United States, Italy and Spain. Sources were T cells, B-cell-depleted T cells, or PBMCs; the material itself was cDNA or gDNA.

Original processing methods: Amplification from reference gene primers served as the basis for estimated nucleated cell counts. Sequencing used immunoSEQ multiplex PCR; TCRdb keeps in-frame clones, though not all of them. The DNA was the basis for D and trimming; V, J and clone size are from that table. The sample yields about 60,000 clones, roughly 88% seen once. This sequence originates from a man in his sixties with acute or convalescent COVID-19. The sequenced sample was peripheral blood.

CDR3 nucleotide sequence: TGTGCCAGCAGCAAAAAATCCTTACAGGGAGTGAGGAACCCTGAAGCTTTCTTT. This encodes CASSKKSLQGVRNPEAFF. The chain combines TRBV21-1 with TRBJ1-1; the table assigns TRBD1, which was not confirmed against the DNA. TRBV21-1 is classified as a pseudogene. CDR3 length: 18 amino acids.